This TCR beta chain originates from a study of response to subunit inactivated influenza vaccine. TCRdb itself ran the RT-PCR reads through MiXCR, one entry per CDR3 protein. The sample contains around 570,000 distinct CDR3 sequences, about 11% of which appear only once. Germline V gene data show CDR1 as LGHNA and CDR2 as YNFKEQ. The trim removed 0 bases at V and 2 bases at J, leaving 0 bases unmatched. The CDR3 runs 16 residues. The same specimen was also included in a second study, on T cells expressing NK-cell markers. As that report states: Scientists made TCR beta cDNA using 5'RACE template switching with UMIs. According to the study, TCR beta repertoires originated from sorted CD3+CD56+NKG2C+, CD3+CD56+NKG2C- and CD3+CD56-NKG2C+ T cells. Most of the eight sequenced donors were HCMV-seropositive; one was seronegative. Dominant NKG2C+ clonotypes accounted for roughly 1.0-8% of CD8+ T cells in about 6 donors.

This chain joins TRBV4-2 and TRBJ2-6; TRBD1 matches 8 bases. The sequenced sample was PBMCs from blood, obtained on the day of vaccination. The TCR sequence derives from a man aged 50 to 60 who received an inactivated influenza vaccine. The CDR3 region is CASSQDRGPGANVLTF. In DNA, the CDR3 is TGTGCCAGCAGCCAAGACAGGGGGCCTGGGGCCAACGTCCTGACTTTC.